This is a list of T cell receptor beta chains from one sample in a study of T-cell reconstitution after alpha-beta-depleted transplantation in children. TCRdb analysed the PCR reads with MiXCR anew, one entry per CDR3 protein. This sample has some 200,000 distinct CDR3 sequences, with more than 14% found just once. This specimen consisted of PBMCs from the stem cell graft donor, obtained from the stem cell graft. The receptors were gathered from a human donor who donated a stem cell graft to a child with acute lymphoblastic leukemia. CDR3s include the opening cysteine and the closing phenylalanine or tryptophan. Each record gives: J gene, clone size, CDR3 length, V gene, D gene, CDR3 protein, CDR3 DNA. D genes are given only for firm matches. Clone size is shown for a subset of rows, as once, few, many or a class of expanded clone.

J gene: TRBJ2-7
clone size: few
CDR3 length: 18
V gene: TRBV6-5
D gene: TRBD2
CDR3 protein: CASSYSFTWTSGSREQYF
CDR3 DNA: TGTGCCAGCAGTTACTCATTTACTTGGACTAGCGGGAGCAGGGAGCAGTACTTC

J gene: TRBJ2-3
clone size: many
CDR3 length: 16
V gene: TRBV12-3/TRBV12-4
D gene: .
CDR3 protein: CASSLALNGDTDTQYF
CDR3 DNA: TGTGCCAGCAGTTTAGCGCTTAACGGCGACACAGATACGCAGTATTTT

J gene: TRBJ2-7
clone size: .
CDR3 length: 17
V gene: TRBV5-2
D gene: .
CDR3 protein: CASSLTSNAGATYEQYF
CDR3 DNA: TGTGCCAGCAGCTTGACAAGTAATGCCGGGGCCACCTACGAGCAGTACTTC

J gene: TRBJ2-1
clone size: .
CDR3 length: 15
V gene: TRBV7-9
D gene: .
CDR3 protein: CASTAAGETGNEQFF
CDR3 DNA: TGTGCCAGCACCGCCGCAGGGGAGACGGGCAATGAGCAGTTCTTC

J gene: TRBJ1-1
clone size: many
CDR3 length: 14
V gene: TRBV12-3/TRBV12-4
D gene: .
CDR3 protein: CASSPGLLNTEAFF
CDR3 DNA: TGTGCCAGCAGCCCGGGACTGTTGAACACTGAAGCTTTCTTT

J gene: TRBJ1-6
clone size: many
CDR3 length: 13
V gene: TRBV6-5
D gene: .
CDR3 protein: CASSRQDNSPLHF
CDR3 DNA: TGTGCCAGCAGTCGACAAGATAATTCACCCCTCCACTTT

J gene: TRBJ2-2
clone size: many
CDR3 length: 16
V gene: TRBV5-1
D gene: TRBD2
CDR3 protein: CASSLSPAGVMRELFF
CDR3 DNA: TGCGCCAGCAGCTTGAGCCCAGCGGGAGTTATGAGGGAGCTGTTTTTT

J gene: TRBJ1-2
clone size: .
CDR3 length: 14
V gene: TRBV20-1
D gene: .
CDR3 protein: CSARDLTSHYGYTF
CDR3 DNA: TGCAGTGCTAGAGATCTGACTTCCCACTATGGCTACACCTTC

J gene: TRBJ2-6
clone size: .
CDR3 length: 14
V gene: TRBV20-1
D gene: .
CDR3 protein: CSAGRGDGANVLTF
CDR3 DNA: TGCAGTGCTGGAAGAGGGGACGGGGCCAACGTCCTGACTTTC

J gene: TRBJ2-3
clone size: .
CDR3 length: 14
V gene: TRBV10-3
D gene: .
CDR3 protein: CAISEGNNKDTQYF
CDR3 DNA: TGTGCCATCAGTGAGGGGAACAATAAAGATACGCAGTATTTT

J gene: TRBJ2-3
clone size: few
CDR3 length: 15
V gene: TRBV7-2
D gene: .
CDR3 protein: CASSLLAPPTDTQYF
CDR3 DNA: TGTGCCAGCAGCTTACTAGCACCCCCCACAGATACGCAGTATTTT

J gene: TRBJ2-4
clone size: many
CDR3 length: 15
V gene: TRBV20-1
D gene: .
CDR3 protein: CSARGPLASKNIQYF
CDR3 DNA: TGCAGTGCTAGAGGTCCCCTAGCTTCCAAAAACATTCAGTACTTC

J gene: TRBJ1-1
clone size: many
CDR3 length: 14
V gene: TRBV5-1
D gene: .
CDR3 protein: CASSVGRQDTEAFF
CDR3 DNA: TGCGCCAGCAGCGTTGGCCGTCAGGACACTGAAGCTTTCTTT

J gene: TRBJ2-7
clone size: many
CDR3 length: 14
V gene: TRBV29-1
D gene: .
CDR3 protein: CSVEDRDSSYEQYF
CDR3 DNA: TGCAGCGTTGAAGATAGGGACTCCTCCTACGAGCAGTACTTC

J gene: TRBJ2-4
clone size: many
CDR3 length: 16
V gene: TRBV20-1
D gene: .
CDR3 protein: CSARDLRTLAKNIQYF
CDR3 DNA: TGCAGTGCTAGAGATCTAAGAACACTAGCCAAAAACATTCAGTACTTC

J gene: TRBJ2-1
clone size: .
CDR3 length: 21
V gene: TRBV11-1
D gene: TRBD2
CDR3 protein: CASSLEGLAGGPGGSYNEQFF
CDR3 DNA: TGTGCCAGCAGCTTAGAAGGACTAGCGGGAGGGCCGGGTGGGTCCTACAATGAGCAGTTCTTC

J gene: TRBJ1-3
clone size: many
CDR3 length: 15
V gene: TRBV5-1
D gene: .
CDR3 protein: CASSLEGASGNTIYF
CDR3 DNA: TGCGCCAGCAGCTTGGAGGGAGCCTCTGGAAACACCATATATTTT

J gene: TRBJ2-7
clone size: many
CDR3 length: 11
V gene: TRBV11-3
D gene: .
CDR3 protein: CASSTDYEQYF
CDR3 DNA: TGTGCCAGCAGCACCGATTACGAGCAGTACTTC

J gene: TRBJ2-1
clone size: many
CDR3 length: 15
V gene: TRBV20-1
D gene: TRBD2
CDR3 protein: CSANSEAGEQNEQFF
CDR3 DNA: TGCAGTGCCAACTCGGAGGCGGGAGAACAAAATGAGCAGTTCTTC

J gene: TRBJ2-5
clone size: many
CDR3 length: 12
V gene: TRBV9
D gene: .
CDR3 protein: CASSEPRETQYF
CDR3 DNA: TGTGCCAGCAGTGAACCTAGAGAGACCCAGTACTTC

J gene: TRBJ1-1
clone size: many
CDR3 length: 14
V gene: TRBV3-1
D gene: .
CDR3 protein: CASSRNTGNTEAFF
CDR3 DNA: TGTGCCAGCAGCCGAAATACAGGGAACACTGAAGCTTTCTTT

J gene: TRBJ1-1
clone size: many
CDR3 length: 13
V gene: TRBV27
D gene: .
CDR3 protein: CASSSPGGTEAFF
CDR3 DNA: TGTGCCAGCAGTTCTCCGGGGGGCACTGAAGCTTTCTTT

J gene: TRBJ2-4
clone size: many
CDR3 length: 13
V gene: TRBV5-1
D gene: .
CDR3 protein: CASSRDKGRAQYF
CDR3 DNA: TGCGCCAGCAGTAGGGACAAGGGACGGGCTCAGTACTTC

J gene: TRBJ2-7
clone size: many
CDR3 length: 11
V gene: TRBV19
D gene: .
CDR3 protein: CASRFGGEQYF
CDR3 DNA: TGTGCCAGTAGATTCGGGGGCGAGCAGTACTTC

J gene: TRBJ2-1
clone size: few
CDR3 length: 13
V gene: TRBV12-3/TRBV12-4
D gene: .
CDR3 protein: CASSLEPGNEQFF
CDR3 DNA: TGTGCCAGCAGTTTAGAACCTGGAAATGAGCAGTTCTTC

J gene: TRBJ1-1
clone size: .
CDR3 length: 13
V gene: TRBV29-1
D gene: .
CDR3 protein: CSVEDRRSAEAFF
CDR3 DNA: TGCAGCGTTGAAGATCGAAGGTCGGCTGAAGCTTTCTTT

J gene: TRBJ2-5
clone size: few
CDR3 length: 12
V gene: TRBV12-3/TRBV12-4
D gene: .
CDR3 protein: CASTAGQKTQYF
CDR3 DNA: TGTGCCAGCACGGCAGGGCAAAAGACCCAGTACTTC

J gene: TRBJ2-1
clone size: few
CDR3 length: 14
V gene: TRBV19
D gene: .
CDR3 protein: CASSISQGSNEQFF
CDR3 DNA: TGTGCCAGTAGTATAAGCCAGGGTTCCAATGAGCAGTTCTTC

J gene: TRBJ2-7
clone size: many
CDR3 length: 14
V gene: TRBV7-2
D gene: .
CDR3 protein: CASSLGSRFYEQYF
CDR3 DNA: TGTGCCAGCAGCTTAGGTAGCAGGTTCTACGAGCAGTACTTC

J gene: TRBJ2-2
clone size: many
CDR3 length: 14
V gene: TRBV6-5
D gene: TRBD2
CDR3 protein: CASSWTSATGELFF
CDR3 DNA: TGTGCCAGCAGTTGGACTAGCGCTACCGGGGAGCTGTTTTTT

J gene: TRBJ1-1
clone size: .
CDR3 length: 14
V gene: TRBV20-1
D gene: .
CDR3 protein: CSARDRGRGTEAFF
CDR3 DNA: TGCAGTGCTAGAGACAGGGGTCGGGGCACTGAAGCTTTCTTT

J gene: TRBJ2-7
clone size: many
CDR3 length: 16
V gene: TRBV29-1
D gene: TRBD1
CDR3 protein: CSVEERLQGVFYEQYF
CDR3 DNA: TGCAGCGTTGAAGAGAGGTTACAGGGGGTATTCTACGAGCAGTACTTC

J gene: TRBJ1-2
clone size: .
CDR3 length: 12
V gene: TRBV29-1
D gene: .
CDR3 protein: CSVGDGNYGYTF
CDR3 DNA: TGCAGCGTTGGGGACGGGAACTATGGCTACACCTTC

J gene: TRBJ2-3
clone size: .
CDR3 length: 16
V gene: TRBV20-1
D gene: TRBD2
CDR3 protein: CSASGSSGSTTDTQYF
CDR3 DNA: TGCAGTGCTAGTGGGTCTAGCGGGAGCACCACAGATACGCAGTATTTT

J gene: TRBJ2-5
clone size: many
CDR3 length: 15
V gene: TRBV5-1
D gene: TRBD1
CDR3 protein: CASDPGQYFPQTQYF
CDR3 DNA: TGCGCCAGCGACCCGGGACAGTATTTTCCACAGACCCAGTACTTC

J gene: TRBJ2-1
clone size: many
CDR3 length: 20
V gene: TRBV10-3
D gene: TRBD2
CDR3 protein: CAISLARTSGRSSSYNEQFF
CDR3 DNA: TGTGCCATCAGTCTAGCCCGGACTAGCGGGAGGTCGAGCTCCTACAATGAGCAGTTCTTC

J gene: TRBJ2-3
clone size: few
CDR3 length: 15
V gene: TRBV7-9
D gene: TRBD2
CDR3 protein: CASTPGGAHRYTQYF
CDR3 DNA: TGTGCCAGCACCCCGGGGGGGGCTCACAGGTATACGCAGTATTTT

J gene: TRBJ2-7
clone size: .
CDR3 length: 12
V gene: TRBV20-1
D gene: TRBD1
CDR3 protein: CSAWDRSYEQYF
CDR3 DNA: TGCAGTGCTTGGGACAGGTCCTACGAGCAGTACTTC

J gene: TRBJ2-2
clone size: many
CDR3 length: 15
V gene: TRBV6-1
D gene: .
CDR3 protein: CASSAIRDLTGELFF
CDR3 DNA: TGTGCCAGCAGCGCAATCCGGGACCTCACCGGGGAGCTGTTTTTT

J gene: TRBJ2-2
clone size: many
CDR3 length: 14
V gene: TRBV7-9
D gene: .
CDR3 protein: CALEPRAYTGELFF
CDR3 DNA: TGTGCACTCGAACCCAGGGCGTACACCGGGGAGCTGTTTTTT

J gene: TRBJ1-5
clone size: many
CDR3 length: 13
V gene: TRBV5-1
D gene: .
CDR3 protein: CASSLRGSQPQHF
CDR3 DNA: TGCGCCAGCAGCCTGCGGGGGTCCCAGCCCCAGCATTTT